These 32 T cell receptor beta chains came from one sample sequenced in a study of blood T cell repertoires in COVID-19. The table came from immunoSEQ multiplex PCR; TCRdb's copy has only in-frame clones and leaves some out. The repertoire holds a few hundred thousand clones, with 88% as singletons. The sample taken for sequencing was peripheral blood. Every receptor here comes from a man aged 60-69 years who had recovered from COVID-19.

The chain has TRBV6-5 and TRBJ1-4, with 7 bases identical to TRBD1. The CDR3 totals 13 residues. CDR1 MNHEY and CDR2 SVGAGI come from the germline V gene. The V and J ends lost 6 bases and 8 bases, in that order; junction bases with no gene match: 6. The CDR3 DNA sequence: TGTGCCAGCAGGGACAGGAGCGGGGAAAAACTGTTTTTT. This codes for CASRDRSGEKLFF.

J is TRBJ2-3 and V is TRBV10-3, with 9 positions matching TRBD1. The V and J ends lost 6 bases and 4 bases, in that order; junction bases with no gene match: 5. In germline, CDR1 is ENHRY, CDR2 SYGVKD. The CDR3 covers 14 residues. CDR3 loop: CAIRCTGGADTQYF. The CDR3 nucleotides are TGTGCCATCAGGTGTACAGGGGGCGCAGATACGCAGTATTTT.

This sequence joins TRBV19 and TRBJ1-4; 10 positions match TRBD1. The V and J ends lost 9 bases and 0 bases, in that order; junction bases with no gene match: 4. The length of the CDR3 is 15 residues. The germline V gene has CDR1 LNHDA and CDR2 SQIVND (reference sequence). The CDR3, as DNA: TGTGCCAGCTCCGGGACAGGGGCAACTAATGAAAAACTGTTTTTT. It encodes CASSGTGATNEKLFF.

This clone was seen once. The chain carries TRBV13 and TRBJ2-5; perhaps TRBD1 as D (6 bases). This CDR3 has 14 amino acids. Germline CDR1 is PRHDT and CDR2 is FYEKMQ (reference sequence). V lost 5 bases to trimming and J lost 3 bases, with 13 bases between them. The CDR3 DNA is TGTGCCAGCAGCCCGGGACAACCCAAAGAGACCCAGTACTTC. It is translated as CASSPGQPKETQYF. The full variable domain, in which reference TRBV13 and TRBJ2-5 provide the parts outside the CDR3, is AAGVIQSPRHLIKEKRETATLKCYPIPRHDTVYWYQQGPGQDPQFLISFYEKMQSDKGSIPDRFSAQQFSDYHSELNMSSLELGDSALYFCASSPGQPKETQYFGPGTRLLVL.

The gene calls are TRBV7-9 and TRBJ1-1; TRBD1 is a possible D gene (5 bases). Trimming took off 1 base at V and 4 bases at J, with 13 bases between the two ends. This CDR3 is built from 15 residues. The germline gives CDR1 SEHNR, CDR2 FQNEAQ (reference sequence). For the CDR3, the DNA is TGTGCCAGCAGCTTAGTGGACACTGGAACCACTGAAGCTTTCTTT. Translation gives CASSLVDTGTTEAFF.

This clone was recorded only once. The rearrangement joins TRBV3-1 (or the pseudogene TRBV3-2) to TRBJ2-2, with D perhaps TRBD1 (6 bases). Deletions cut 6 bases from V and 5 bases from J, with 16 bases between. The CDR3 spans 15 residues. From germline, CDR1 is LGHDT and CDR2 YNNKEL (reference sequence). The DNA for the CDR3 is TGTGCCAGCAGAACCGGGACATTGGCGACCGGGGAGCTGTTTTTT. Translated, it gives CASRTGTLATGELFF.

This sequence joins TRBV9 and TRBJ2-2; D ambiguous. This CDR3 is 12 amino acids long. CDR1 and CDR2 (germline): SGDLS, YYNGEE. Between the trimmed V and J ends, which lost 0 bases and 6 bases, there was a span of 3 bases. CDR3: CASSVAAGELFF. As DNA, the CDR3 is TGTGCCAGCAGCGTAGCTGCCGGGGAGCTGTTTTTT.

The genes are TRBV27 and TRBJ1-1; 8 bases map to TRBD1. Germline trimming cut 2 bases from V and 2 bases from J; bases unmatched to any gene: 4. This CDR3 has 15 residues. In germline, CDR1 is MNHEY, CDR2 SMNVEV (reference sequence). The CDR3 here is CASSLRQGSNTEAFF. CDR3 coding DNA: TGTGCCAGCAGTTTACGACAGGGGAGCAACACTGAAGCTTTCTTT.

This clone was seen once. This chain's CDR3 is CASSPLAGVSSYEQYF. CDR3 nucleotides: TGTGCCAGCAGCCCCCTCGCCGGGGTCAGCTCCTACGAGCAGTACTTC. V and J are TRBV4-2 and TRBJ2-7; TRBD2 is a possible D gene (5 bases). This CDR3 spans 16 amino acids. Germline assignment: CDR1 LGHNA and CDR2 YNFKEQ. V was pared by 4 bases and J by 0 bases, with 16 bases between.

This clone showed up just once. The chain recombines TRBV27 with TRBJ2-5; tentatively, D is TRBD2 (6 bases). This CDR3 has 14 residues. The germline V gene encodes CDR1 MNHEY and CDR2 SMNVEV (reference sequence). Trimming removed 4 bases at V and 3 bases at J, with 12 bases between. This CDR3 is CASSSGGAEETQYF. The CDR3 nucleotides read TGTGCCAGCAGTTCAGGAGGGGCGGAAGAGACCCAGTACTTC.

Here the CDR3 DNA reads TGTGCCAGTAGTACGGACAGGGGGCCGGACTACGAGCAGTACTTC. It specifies CASSTDRGPDYEQYF. The genes are TRBV19 and TRBJ2-7; 11 nucleotides agree with TRBD1. The CDR3 contains 15 residues. The germline gives CDR1 LNHDA, CDR2 SQIVND (reference sequence). J was trimmed by 3 bases and V by 4 bases; bases with no gene match: 5.

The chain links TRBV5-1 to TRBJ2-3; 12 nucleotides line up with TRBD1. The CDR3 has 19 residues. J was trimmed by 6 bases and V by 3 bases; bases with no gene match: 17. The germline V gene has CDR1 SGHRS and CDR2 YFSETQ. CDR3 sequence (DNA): TGCGCCAGCAGCTCTCCGGGACAGGGGGCCCGTAGTATCTTGGATACGCAGTATTTT. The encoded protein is CASSSPGQGARSILDTQYF.

CDR3 DNA: TGTGCCAGCAGCGTAGGCCAGGGAAATGGCTACACCTTC. Its translation: CASSVGQGNGYTF. J is TRBJ1-2 and V is TRBV9, with a weak D call TRBD1 (5 bases). The germline V gene encodes CDR1 SGDLS and CDR2 YYNGEE. The CDR3 covers 13 residues. Trimming stripped 0 bases from V and 6 bases from J, with 9 bases between.

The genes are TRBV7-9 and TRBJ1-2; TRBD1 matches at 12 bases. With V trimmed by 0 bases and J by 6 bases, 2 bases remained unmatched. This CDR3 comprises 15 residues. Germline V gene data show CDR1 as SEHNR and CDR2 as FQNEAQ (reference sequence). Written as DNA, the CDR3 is TGTGCCAGCAGCTTAGCGGGGACAGGGGGCAATGGCTACACCTTC. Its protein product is CASSLAGTGGNGYTF.

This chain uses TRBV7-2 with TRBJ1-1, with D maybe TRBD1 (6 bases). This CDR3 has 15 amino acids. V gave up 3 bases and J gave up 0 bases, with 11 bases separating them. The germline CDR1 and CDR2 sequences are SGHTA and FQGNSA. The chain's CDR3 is CASSLDRRLNTEAFF. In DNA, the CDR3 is TGTGCCAGCAGCTTGGACAGAAGACTGAACACTGAAGCTTTCTTT.

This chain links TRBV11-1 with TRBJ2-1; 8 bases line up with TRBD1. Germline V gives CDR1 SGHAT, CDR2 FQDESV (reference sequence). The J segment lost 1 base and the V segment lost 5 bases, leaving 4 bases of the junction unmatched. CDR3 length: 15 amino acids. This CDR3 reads CASSLQGASYNEQFF. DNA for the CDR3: TGTGCCAGCAGCCTTCAGGGGGCTTCCTACAATGAGCAGTTCTTC.

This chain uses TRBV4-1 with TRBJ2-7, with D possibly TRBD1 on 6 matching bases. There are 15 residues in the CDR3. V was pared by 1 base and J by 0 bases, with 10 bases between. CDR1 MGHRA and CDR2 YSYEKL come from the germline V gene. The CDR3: CASSQVQGHSYEQYF. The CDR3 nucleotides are TGCGCCAGCAGCCAAGTTCAGGGACACTCCTACGAGCAGTACTTC.

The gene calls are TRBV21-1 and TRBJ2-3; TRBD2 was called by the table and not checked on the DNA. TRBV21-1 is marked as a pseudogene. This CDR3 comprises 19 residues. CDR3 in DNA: TGTGCCAGCAGCAAAGGCCCGCGTATTAGCGGGGGGGAGGGAGATACGCAGTATTTT. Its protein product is CASSKGPRISGGEGDTQYF.

The CDR3 nucleotides are TGTGCCAGTATCAGGGACAGGGGTAATTCACCCCTCCACTTT. It translates to CASIRDRGNSPLHF. The chain carries TRBV19 and TRBJ1-6; 10 positions match TRBD1. CDR3 size: 14 residues. Germline V lookup: CDR1 LNHDA, CDR2 SQIVND (reference sequence). V was pared by 7 bases and J by 6 bases, with 3 bases of the junction left unmatched.

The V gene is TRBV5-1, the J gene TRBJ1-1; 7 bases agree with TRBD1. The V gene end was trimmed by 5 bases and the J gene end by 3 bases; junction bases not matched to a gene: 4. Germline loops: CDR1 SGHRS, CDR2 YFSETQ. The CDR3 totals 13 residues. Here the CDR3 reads CASRYTGDTEAFF. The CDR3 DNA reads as TGCGCCAGCAGATACACAGGGGACACTGAAGCTTTCTTT.

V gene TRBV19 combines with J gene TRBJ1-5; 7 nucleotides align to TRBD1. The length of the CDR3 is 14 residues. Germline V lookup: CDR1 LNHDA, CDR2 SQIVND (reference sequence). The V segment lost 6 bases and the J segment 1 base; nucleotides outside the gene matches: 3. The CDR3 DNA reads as TGTGCCAGTAGGAGGACAGGAAGCAATCAGCCCCAGCATTTT. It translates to CASRRTGSNQPQHF.

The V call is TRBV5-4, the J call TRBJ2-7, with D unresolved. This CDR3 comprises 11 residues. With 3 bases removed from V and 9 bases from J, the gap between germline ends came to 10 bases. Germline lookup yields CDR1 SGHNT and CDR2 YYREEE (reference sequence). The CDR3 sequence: CASSSPEVQYF. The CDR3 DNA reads TGTGCCAGCAGCTCCCCAGAGGTGCAGTACTTC.

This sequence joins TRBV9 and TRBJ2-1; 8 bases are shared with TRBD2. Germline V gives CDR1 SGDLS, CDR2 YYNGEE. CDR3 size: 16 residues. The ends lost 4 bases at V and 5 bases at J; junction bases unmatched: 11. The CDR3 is CASSPLGGGPNNEQFF. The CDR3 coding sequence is TGTGCCAGCAGCCCACTGGGCGGGGGGCCGAACAATGAGCAGTTCTTC.

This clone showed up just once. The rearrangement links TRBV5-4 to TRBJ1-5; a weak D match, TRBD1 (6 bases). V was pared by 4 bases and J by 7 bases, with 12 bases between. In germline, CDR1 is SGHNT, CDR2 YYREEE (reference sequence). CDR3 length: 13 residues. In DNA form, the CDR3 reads TGTGCCAGCAGCCTTCCAGGGGAACAGCCCCAGCATTTT. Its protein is CASSLPGEQPQHF.

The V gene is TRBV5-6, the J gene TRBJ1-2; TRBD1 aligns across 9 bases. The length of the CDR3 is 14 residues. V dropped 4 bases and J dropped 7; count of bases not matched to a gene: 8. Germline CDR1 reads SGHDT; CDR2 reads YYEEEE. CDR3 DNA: TGTGCCAGCAGCGAGGGACAGGGTTACGGTGGCTACACCTTC. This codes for CASSEGQGYGGYTF. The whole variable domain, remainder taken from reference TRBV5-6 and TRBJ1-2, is DAGVTQSPTHLIKTRGQQVTLRCSPKSGHDTVSWYQQALGQGPQFIFQYYEEEERQRGNFPDRFSGHQFPNYSSELNVNALLLGDSALYLCASSEGQGYGGYTFGSGTRLTVV.

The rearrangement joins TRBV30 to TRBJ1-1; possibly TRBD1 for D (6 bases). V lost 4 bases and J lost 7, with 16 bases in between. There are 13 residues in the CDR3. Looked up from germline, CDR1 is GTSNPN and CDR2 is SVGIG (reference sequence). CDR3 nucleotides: TGTGCCTGGAAAATTACGGGGGGCGGTGAAGCTTTCTTT. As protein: CAWKITGGGEAFF.

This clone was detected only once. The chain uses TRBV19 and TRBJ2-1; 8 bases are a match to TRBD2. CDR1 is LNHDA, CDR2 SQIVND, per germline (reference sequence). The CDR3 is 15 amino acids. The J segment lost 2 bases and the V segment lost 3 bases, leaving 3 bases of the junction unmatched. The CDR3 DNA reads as TGTGCCAGTAGTATCGGGGGGGCCCCCTACAATGAGCAGTTCTTC. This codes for CASSIGGAPYNEQFF. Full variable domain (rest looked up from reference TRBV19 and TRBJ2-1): DGGITQSPKYLFRKEGQNVTLSCEQNLNHDAMYWYRQDPGQGLRLIYYSQIVNDFQKGDIAEGYSVSREKKESFPLTVTSAQKNPTAFYLCASSIGGAPYNEQFFGPGTRLTVL.

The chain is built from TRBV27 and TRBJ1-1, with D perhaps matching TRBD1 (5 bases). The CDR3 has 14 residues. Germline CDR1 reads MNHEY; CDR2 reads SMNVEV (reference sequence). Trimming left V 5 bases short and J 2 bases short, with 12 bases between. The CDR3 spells CASSQWGGNTEAFF. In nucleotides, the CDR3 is TGTGCCAGCAGTCAATGGGGGGGAAACACTGAAGCTTTCTTT.

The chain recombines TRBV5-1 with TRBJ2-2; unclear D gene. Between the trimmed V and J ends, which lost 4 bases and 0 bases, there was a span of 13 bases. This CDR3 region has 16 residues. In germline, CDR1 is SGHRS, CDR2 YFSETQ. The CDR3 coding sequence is TGCGCCAGCAGCCCCACAAACGCCGCGAACACCGGGGAGCTGTTTTTT. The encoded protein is CASSPTNAANTGELFF.

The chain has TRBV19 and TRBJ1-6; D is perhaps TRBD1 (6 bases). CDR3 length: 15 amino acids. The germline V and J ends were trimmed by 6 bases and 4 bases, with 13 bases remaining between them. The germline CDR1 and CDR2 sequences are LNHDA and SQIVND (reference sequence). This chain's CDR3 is CASSTGQRYNSPLHF. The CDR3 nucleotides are TGTGCCAGTAGCACGGGACAACGATATAATTCACCCCTCCACTTT.

For the CDR3, the DNA is TGTGCCACCAGTGCTACTGTTAACTATGGCTACACCTTC. This gives the protein CATSATVNYGYTF. V usage is TRBV24-1 and J usage is TRBJ1-2; D not certain. The germline CDR1 and CDR2 sequences are KGHDR and SFDVKD. The CDR3 has 13 amino acids. V lost 5 bases, J lost 1 base, and 7 bases lay in between.

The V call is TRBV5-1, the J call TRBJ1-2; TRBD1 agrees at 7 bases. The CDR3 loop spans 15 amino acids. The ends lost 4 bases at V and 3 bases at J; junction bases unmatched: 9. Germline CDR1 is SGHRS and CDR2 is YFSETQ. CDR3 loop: CASSAEGAYYYGYTF. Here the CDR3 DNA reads TGCGCCAGCAGCGCAGAGGGGGCTTATTACTATGGCTACACCTTC.